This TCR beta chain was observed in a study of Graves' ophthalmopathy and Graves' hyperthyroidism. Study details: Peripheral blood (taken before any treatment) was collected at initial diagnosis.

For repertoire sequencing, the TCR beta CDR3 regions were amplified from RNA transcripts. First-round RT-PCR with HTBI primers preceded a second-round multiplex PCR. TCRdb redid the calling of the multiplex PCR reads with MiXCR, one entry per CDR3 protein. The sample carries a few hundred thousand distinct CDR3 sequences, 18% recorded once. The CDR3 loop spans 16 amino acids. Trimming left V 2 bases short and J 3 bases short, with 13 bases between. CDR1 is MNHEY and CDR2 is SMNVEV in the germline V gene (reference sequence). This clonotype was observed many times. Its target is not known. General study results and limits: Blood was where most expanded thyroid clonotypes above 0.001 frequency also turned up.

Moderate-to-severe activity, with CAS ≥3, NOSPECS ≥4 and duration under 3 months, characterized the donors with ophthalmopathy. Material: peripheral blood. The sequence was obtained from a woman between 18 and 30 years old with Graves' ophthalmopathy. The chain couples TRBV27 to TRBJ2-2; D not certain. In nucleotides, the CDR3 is TGTGCCAGCAGTTTAAGGCCAGGCTCGTACACCGGGGAGCTGTTTTTT. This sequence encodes CASSLRPGSYTGELFF.